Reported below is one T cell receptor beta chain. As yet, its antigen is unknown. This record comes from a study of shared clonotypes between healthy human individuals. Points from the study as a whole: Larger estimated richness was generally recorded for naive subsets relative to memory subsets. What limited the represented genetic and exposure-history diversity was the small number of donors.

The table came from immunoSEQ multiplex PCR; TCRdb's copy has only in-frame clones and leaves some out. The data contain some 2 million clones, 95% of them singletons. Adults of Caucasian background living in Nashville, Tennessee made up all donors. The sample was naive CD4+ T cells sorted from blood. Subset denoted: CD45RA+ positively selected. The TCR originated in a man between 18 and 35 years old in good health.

The CDR3: CASSYSGTGELFF. CDR3 in DNA: TGCGCCAGCAGTTACTCCGGCACCGGGGAGCTGTTTTTT. The V call is TRBV5-1, the J call TRBJ2-2; D gene ambiguous. Per the germline V gene, CDR1 is SGHRS and CDR2 is YFSETQ. V lost 5 bases and J 4 bases, leaving 9 bases between the germline ends. This CDR3 has 13 residues.